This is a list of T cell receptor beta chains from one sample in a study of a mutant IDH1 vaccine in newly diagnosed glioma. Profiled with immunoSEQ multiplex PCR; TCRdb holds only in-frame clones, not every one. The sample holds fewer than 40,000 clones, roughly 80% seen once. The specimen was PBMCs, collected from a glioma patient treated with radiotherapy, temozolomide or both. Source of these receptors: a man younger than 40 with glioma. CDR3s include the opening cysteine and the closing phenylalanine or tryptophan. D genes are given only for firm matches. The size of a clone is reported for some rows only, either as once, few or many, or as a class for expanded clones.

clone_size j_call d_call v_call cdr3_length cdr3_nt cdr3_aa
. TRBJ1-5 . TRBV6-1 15 TGTGCCAGCACCGCCGGCCGGGCCAGGCTTGGGTCCCAGCATTTT CASTAGRARLGSQHF
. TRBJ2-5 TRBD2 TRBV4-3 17 TGCGCCAGCAGCCAAGTAATCGGGCGGGGGGGCCAAGAGACCCAGTACTTC CASSQVIGRGGQETQYF
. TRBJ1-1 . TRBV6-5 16 TGTGCCAGCAGTTCCACGCGTGGGGGGGTGAACACTGAAGCTTTCTTT CASSSTRGGVNTEAFF
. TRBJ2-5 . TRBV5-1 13 TGCGCCAGCAGTCTGGGAGGCCAAGAGACCCAGTACTTC CASSLGGQETQYF
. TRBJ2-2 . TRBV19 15 TGTGCCAGTCGACCTTCCGGGCCCTACACCGGGGAGCTGTTTTTT CASRPSGPYTGELFF
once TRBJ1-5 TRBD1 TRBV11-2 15 TGTGCCAGCAGCTCCGGACAGGGGCGCAATCAGCCCCAGCATTTT CASSSGQGRNQPQHF
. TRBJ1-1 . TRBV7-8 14 TGTGCCAGCAGCTTAGTCAGGGGAAACACTGAAGCTTTCTTT CASSLVRGNTEAFF
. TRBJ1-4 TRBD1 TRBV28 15 TGTGCCAGCAGTTCATCCGGGACAGGGTATGAAAAACTGTTTTTT CASSSSGTGYEKLFF
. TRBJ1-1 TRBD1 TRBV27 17 TGTGCCAGCATCCCCTTAGGACAGGACTACATGAACACTGAAGCTTTCTTT CASIPLGQDYMNTEAFF
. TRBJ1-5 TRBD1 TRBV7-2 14 TGTGCCAGCAACCGACAGGGGAGCAATCAGCCCCAGCATTTT CASNRQGSNQPQHF
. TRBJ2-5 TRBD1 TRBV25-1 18 TGTGCCAGCAGTGGATCCCGGGACAGGGGGGTTAGCAGAGAGACCCAGTACTTC CASSGSRDRGVSRETQYF
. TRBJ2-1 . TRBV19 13 TGTGCCAGTACCACCGGCCTAGACAATGAGCAGTTCTTC CASTTGLDNEQFF